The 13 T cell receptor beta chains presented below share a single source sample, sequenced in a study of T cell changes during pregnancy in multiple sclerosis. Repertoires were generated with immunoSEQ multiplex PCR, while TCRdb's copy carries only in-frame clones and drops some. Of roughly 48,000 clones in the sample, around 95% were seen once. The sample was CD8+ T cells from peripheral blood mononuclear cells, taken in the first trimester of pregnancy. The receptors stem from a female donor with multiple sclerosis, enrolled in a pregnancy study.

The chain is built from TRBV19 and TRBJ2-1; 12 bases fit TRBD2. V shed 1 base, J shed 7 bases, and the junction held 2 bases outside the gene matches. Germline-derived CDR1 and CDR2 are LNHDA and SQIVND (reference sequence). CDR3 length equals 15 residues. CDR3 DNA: TGTGCCAGTAGTATAGCTAGCGGGAGGGCAAATGAGCAGTTCTTC. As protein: CASSIASGRANEQFF.

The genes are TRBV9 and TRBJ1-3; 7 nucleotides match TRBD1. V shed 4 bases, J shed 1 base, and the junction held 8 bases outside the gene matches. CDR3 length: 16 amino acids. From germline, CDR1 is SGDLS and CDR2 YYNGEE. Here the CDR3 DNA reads TGTGCCAGCAGCCCAGGACAGGTTCCTTCTGGAAACACCATATATTTT. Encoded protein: CASSPGQVPSGNTIYF. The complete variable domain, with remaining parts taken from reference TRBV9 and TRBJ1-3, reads DSGVTQTPKHLITATGQRVTLRCSPRSGDLSVYWYQQSLDQGLQFLIQYYNGEERAKGNILERFSAQQFPDLHSELNLSSLELGDSALYFCASSPGQVPSGNTIYFGEGSWLTVV.

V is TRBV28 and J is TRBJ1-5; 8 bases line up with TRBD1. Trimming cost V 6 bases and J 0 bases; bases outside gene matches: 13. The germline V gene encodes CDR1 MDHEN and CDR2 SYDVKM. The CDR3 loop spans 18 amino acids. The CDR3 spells CASSPSGGDFYSNQPQHF. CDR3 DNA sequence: TGTGCCAGCAGCCCATCAGGGGGCGACTTCTATAGCAATCAGCCCCAGCATTTT.

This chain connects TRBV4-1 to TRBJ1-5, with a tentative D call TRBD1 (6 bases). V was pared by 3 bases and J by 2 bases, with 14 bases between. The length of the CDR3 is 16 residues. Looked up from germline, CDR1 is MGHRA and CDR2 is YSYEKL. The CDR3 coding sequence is TGCGCCAGCAGCCATCAGCACGACAGGCGCAATCAGCCCCAGCATTTT. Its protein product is CASSHQHDRRNQPQHF.

CDR3: CASSLGGGRAHEQFF. DNA for the CDR3: TGTGCCAGCAGCTTAGGTGGCGGGAGGGCCCATGAGCAGTTCTTC. The chain is built from TRBV7-9 and TRBJ2-1; 9 bases map to TRBD2. Germline V gene data show CDR1 as SEHNR and CDR2 as FQNEAQ (reference sequence). This CDR3 is 15 amino acids long. V lost 1 base, J lost 8 bases, and 6 bases stayed unmatched.

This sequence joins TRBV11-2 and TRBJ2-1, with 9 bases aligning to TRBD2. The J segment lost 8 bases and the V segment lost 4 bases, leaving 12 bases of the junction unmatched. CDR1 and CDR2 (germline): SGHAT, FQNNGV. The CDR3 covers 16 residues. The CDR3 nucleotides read TGTGCCAGCAGCTACCGACTAAGGACTAGCGAGGATGAGCAGTTCTTC. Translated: CASSYRLRTSEDEQFF. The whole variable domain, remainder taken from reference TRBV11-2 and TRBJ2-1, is EAGVAQSPRYKIIEKRQSVAFWCNPISGHATLYWYQQILGQGPKLLIQFQNNGVVDDSQLPKDRFSAERLKGVDSTLKIQPAKLEDSAVYLCASSYRLRTSEDEQFFGPGTRLTVL.

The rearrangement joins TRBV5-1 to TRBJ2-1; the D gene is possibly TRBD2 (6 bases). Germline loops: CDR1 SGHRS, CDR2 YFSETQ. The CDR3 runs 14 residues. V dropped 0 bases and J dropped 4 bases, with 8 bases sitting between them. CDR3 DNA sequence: TGCGCCAGCAGCTTGGGCGGGGATTACAATGAGCAGTTCTTC. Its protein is CASSLGGDYNEQFF. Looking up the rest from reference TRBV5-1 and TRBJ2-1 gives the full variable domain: KAGVTQTPRYLIKTRGQQVTLSCSPISGHRSVSWYQQTPGQGLQFLFEYFSETQRNKGNFPGRFSGRQFSNSRSEMNVSTLELGDSALYLCASSLGGDYNEQFFGPGTRLTVL.

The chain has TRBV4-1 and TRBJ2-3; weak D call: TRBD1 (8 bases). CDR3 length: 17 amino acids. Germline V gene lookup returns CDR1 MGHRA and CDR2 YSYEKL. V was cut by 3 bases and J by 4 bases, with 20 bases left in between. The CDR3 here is CASSHPKGQAGADTQYF. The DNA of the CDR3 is TGCGCCAGCAGCCACCCGAAGGGACAGGCGGGGGCAGATACGCAGTATTTT.

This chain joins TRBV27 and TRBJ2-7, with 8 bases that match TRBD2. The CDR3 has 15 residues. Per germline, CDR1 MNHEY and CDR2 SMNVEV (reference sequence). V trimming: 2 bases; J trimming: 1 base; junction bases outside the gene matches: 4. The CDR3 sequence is CASSLLGLGSYEQYF. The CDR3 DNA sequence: TGTGCCAGCAGTTTACTGGGACTAGGGTCCTACGAGCAGTACTTC.

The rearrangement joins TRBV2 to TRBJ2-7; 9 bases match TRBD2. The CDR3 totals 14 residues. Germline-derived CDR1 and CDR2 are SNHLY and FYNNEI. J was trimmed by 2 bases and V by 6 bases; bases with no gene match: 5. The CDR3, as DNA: TGTGCCAGCAGCCTGGGACTAGCCCCCTACGAGCAGTACTTC. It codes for CASSLGLAPYEQYF. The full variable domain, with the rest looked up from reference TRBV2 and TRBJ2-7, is EPEVTQTPSHQVTQMGQEVILRCVPISNHLYFYWYRQILGQKVEFLVSFYNNEISEKSEIFDDQFSVERPDGSNFTLKIRSTKLEDSAMYFCASSLGLAPYEQYFGPGTRLTVT.

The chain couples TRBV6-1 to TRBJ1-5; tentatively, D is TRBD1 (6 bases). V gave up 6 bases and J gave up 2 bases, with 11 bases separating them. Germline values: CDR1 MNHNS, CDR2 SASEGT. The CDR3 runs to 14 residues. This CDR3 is CASRGEGGNQPQHF. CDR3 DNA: TGTGCCAGCAGGGGGGAGGGGGGCAATCAGCCCCAGCATTTT.

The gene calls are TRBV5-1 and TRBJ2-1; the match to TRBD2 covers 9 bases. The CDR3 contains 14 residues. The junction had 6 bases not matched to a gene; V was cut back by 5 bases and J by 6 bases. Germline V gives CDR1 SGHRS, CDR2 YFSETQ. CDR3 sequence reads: CASRIAGDRNEQFF. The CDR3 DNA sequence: TGCGCCAGCAGAATAGCGGGAGATCGCAATGAGCAGTTCTTC.

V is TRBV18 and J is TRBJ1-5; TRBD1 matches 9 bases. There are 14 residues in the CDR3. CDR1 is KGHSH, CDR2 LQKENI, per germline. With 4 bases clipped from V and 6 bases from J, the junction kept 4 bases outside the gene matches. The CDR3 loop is CASSLDRGSQPQHF. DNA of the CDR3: TGTGCCAGCTCACTCGACAGGGGGTCTCAGCCCCAGCATTTT.